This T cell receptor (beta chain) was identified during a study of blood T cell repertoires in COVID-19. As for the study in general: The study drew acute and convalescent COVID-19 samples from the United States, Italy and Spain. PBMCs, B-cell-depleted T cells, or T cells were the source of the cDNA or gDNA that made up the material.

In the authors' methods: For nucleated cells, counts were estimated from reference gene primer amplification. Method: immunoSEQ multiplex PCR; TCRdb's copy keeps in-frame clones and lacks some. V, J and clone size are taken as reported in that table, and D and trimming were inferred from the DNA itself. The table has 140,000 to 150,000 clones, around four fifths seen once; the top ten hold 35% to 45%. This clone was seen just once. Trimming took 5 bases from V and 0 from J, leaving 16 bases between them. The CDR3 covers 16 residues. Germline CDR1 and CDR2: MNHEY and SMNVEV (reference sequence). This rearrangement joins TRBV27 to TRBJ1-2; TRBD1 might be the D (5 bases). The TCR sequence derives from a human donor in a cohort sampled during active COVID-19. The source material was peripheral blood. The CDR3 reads CASSPWGREANYGYTF. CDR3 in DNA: TGTGCCAGCAGTCCCTGGGGCAGGGAGGCTAACTATGGCTACACCTTC.